The 23 T cell receptor beta chains listed next were all sequenced from one sample in a study of shared clonotypes between healthy human individuals. Here immunoSEQ multiplex PCR was the method, and the copy in TCRdb shows in-frame clones only, minus some. The profile shows a few million clones, around 90% of them singletons. Sequenced sample: naive CD4+ T cells sorted from blood. The subset was: CD45RA+ positively selected. Receptors were obtained from a man younger than 35 in good health.

The chain links TRBV7-6 to TRBJ2-2; no definite D call. The germline V gene encodes CDR1 SGHVS and CDR2 FNYEAQ. V lost 5 bases to trimming and J lost 7 bases, with 20 bases between them. The CDR3 runs 16 residues. This CDR3 is CASSPTGLGTGGELFF. CDR3 sequence (DNA): TGTGCCAGCAGCCCGACTGGTCTAGGCACGGGCGGGGAGCTGTTTTTT.

As for this clone: This specimen includes other DNA sequences encoding the same CDR3. This sequence joins TRBV28 and TRBJ2-7; weak D call: TRBD2 (5 bases). Germline V lookup: CDR1 MDHEN, CDR2 SYDVKM. V dropped 2 bases and J dropped 0 bases, with 5 bases sitting between them. This CDR3 is built from 13 residues. The CDR3 sequence is CASSLGSSYEQYF. CDR3 nucleotides: TGTGCCAGCAGTTTAGGGAGCTCCTACGAGCAGTACTTC.

J is TRBJ1-1 and V is TRBV14; D call uncertain. CDR3 length equals 13 residues. V was pared by 0 bases and J by 5 bases, with 7 bases between. Germline CDR1 is SGHDN and CDR2 is FVKESK. Written as DNA, the CDR3 is TGTGCCAGCAGCCAAGATTTGGGGACTGAAGCTTTCTTT. Translated, it gives CASSQDLGTEAFF.

J is TRBJ2-2 and V is TRBV18, with D unclear. Germline V lookup: CDR1 KGHSH, CDR2 LQKENI. The CDR3 totals 15 residues. The V gene lost 3 bases and the J gene lost 5 bases, with 13 bases spanning the gap. The CDR3 sequence: CASSPPAPGTGELFF. Written as DNA, the CDR3 is TGTGCCAGCTCACCCCCGGCGCCAGGTACCGGGGAGCTGTTTTTT.

Concerning this clone: The sample carries other DNA sequences with the same CDR3. The chain is built from TRBV9 and TRBJ2-3; D is uncertain. Germline CDR1 and CDR2: SGDLS and YYNGEE. This CDR3 contains 13 residues. V was cut by 0 bases and J by 3 bases, with 5 bases left in between. The CDR3 is CASSVVLTDTQYF. In DNA form, the CDR3 reads TGTGCCAGCAGCGTAGTTCTGACAGATACGCAGTATTTT.

V gene TRBV7-2 combines with J gene TRBJ2-5; D not resolved. Germline V gene lookup returns CDR1 SGHTA and CDR2 FQGNSA. The CDR3 is made up of 14 amino acids. Trimming took off 2 bases at V and 5 bases at J, with 12 bases between the two ends. The CDR3 coding sequence is TGTGCCAGCAGCTTAAATACGAATTCGGAGACCCAGTACTTC. Its protein is CASSLNTNSETQYF.

The CDR3 is CASRQSQNTGELFF. CDR3 in DNA: TGTGCCAGCCGACAGAGCCAGAACACCGGGGAGCTGTTTTTT. This chain uses TRBV21-1 with TRBJ2-2; no check of the table's D call, TRBD1, against the DNA was made. TRBV21-1 is tagged as a pseudogene. The CDR3 runs to 14 residues.

This clone occurred once. The V call is TRBV18, the J call TRBJ1-3; D is ambiguous. The length of the CDR3 is 16 residues. The germline CDR1 and CDR2 sequences are KGHSH and LQKENI. Deletions cut 3 bases from V and 0 bases from J, with 12 bases between. CDR3 coding DNA: TGTGCCAGCTCACCGCGGCAAGAAGTCTCTGGAAACACCATATATTTT. This encodes CASSPRQEVSGNTIYF.

The chain combines TRBV10-3 with TRBJ2-3; 12 positions match TRBD2. CDR3 length equals 15 residues. The germline V gene has CDR1 ENHRY and CDR2 SYGVKD. Trimming at V came to 6 bases and at J to 6 bases, leaving 7 bases not matched to a gene. CDR3 sequence: CAISATSGGFDTQYF. The DNA of the CDR3 is TGTGCCATCAGCGCTACTAGCGGGGGGTTTGATACGCAGTATTTT.

The chain employs TRBV6-4 and TRBJ1-2, with no clear D. Trimming removed 6 bases at V and 6 bases at J, with 2 bases between. Germline CDR1 MRHNA, CDR2 SNTAGT. The CDR3 loop spans 9 amino acids. Written as DNA, the CDR3 is TGTGCCAGCAGGGATGGCTACACCTTC. Translated, it gives CASRDGYTF.

The chain uses TRBV6-6 and TRBJ2-7, with TRBD1 matching 7 bases. J lost 2 bases, V lost 7 bases, and 8 bases had no gene match. This CDR3 contains 14 residues. Germline values: CDR1 MNHNY, CDR2 SVGAGI (reference sequence). The CDR3 region has the DNA TGTGCCAGCATCCAAATAGGGGGCCCCTACGAGCAGTACTTC. As protein: CASIQIGGPYEQYF.

The V gene is TRBV7-3, the J gene TRBJ2-3, with D perhaps TRBD2 (7 bases). CDR3 length: 13 amino acids. V was pared by 3 bases and J by 7 bases, with 11 bases between. Germline V gene sequence: CDR1 SGHTA, CDR2 FQGTGA. In DNA, the CDR3 is TGTGCCAGCAGCTTCTCGGGGGGCAATACGCAGTATTTT. The encoded protein is CASSFSGGNTQYF.

The J gene is TRBJ2-7, the V gene TRBV10-2, with D possibly being TRBD2 (5 bases). Trimming left V 5 bases short and J 3 bases short, with 11 bases between. The CDR3 consists of 13 residues. Per germline, CDR1 WSHSY and CDR2 SAAADI. This chain's CDR3 is CASSYTGNYEQYF. In DNA, the CDR3 is TGCGCCAGCAGTTATACGGGAAACTACGAGCAGTACTTC.

This clone was counted a single time. The chain uses TRBV2 and TRBJ1-1, with D tentatively TRBD1 (5 bases). The germline V gene encodes CDR1 SNHLY and CDR2 FYNNEI. CDR3 length: 16 residues. Trimming shortened V by 0 bases and J by 1 base, and 12 bases separated the two germline ends. CDR3 DNA sequence: TGTGCCAGCAGTGAAGCACTCCAGGGTGGGAACACTGAAGCTTTCTTT. Protein sequence: CASSEALQGGNTEAFF.

V is TRBV10-3 and J is TRBJ2-7; D is perhaps TRBD1 (6 bases). The CDR3 has 15 amino acids. With 0 bases removed from V and 6 bases from J, the gap between germline ends came to 15 bases. The germline V gene encodes CDR1 ENHRY and CDR2 SYGVKD. The CDR3 spells CAISESGAGEIEQYF. The DNA of the CDR3 is TGTGCCATCAGTGAGTCTGGGGCAGGGGAGATCGAGCAGTACTTC.

The chain has TRBV6-5 and TRBJ2-1, with 7 bases aligning to TRBD2. Losses at the gene ends were 2 bases for V and 0 bases for J; bases not matched to a gene: 1. The germline gives CDR1 MNHEY, CDR2 SVGAGI. This CDR3 is built from 15 residues. This CDR3 is CASSYLADSYNEQFF. The CDR3 coding sequence is TGTGCCAGCAGTTACCTAGCGGACTCCTACAATGAGCAGTTCTTC.

Points on this clone: The same CDR3 can be traced to other DNA sequences in this sample. The gene calls are TRBV7-2 and TRBJ2-5; D unresolved. Germline CDR1 is SGHTA and CDR2 is FQGNSA. This CDR3 comprises 12 residues. With 4 bases removed from V and 5 bases from J, the gap between germline ends came to 8 bases. Here the CDR3 DNA reads TGTGCCAGCAGCTCCCTCCGGGAGACCCAGTACTTC. Its protein product is CASSSLRETQYF.

This chain links TRBV28 with TRBJ2-3; no firm D call. CDR3 length: 13 amino acids. V was pared by 6 bases and J by 4 bases, with 11 bases between. From germline, CDR1 is MDHEN and CDR2 SYDVKM. The CDR3 here is CASSNRLPDTQYF. For the CDR3, the DNA is TGTGCCAGCAGCAACCGTCTCCCAGATACGCAGTATTTT.

The chain recombines TRBV7-6 with TRBJ2-5, with no clear D. Germline CDR1 reads SGHVS; CDR2 reads FNYEAQ. Trimming left V 2 bases short and J 5 bases short, with 9 bases between. The CDR3 runs 13 residues. As DNA, the CDR3 is TGTGCCAGCAGCTTACTAGAGCCGGAGACCCAGTACTTC. This codes for CASSLLEPETQYF.

The rearrangement uses TRBV6-5 and TRBJ1-1; D is undetermined. Germline V gene lookup returns CDR1 MNHEY and CDR2 SVGAGI. This CDR3 is 13 amino acids long. The V gene lost 6 bases and the J gene lost 6 bases, with 14 bases spanning the gap. The CDR3 region is CASSLGRFSEAFF. CDR3 sequence (DNA): TGTGCCAGCAGCTTAGGCCGCTTCTCTGAAGCTTTCTTT.

CDR3 bases: TGCGCCAGCAGCCAAGATGGGACGCCTGGAAACACCATATATTTT. Translation gives CASSQDGTPGNTIYF. The chain employs TRBV4-3 and TRBJ1-3, with D perhaps TRBD1 (5 bases). Trimming removed 0 bases at V and 2 bases at J, with 8 bases between. There are 15 residues in the CDR3. Germline lookup yields CDR1 LGHNA and CDR2 YSLEER.

The V call is TRBV4-3, the J call TRBJ2-7; no clear D gene. Germline lookup yields CDR1 LGHNA and CDR2 YSLEER. Trimming removed 4 bases from V and 4 bases from J, with 11 bases in between. The CDR3 length is 13 residues. The CDR3 nucleotides read TGCGCCAGCAGCCTTTCGACTTCATACGAGCAGTACTTC. It specifies CASSLSTSYEQYF.

In regard to this clone: This same CDR3 is encoded by further DNA sequences in the sample. The chain employs TRBV7-2 and TRBJ2-3; D may be TRBD2 (6 bases). Germline V CDR1 and CDR2: SGHTA, FQGNSA. V shed 4 bases and J shed 0 bases, with 11 bases lying between them. The CDR3 has 15 amino acids. CDR3 loop: CASSSSGTSTDTQYF. CDR3 DNA: TGTGCCAGCAGCTCGAGTGGGACTAGCACAGATACGCAGTATTTT. Full variable domain (missing parts from reference TRBV7-2 and TRBJ2-3): GAGVSQSPSNKVTEKGKDVELRCDPISGHTALYWYRQSLGQGLEFLIYFQGNSAPDKSGLPSDRFSAERTGGSVSTLTIQRTQQEDSAVYLCASSSSGTSTDTQYFGPGTRLTVL.